The clone carrying this T cell receptor beta chain was recorded once. This sample is part of a study of T cell changes during pregnancy in multiple sclerosis. Libraries were prepared by immunoSEQ multiplex PCR; TCRdb keeps only in-frame clonotypes and omits some of them. The profile shows 35,000 to 55,000 clones, about 90% of them singletons. The receptor was derived from a female donor with multiple sclerosis, enrolled in a pregnancy study. The sample consisted of CD4+ T cells from peripheral blood mononuclear cells, taken in the third trimester of pregnancy.

CDR3 region: CASQTGTSTDTQYF. CDR3 coding DNA: TGTGCCAGCCAAACCGGGACTAGCACAGATACGCAGTATTTT. The genes are TRBV28 and TRBJ2-3; the D gene is possibly TRBD2 (6 bases). CDR3 length: 14 residues. Per the germline V gene, CDR1 is MDHEN and CDR2 is SYDVKM. V dropped 8 bases and J dropped 0 bases, with 12 bases sitting between them.